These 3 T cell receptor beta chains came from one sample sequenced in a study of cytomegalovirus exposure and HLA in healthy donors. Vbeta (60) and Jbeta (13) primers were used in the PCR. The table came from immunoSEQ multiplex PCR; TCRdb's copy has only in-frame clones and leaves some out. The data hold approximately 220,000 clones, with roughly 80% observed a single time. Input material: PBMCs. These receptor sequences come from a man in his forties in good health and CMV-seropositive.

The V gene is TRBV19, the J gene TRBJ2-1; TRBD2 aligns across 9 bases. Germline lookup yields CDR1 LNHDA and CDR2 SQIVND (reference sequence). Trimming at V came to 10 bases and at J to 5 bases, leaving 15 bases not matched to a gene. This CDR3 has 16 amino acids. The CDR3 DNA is TGTGCCACCCAGTTCAGCGGGAGGCTTCTTCACAATGAGCAGTTCTTC. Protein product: CATQFSGRLLHNEQFF.

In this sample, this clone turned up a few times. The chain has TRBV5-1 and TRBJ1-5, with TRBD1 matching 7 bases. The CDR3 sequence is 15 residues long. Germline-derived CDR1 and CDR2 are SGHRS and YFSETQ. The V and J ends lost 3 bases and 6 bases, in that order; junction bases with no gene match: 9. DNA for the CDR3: TGCGCCAGCAGCTACACAGGGGACCCATCTCAGCCCCAGCATTTT. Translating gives CASSYTGDPSQPQHF.

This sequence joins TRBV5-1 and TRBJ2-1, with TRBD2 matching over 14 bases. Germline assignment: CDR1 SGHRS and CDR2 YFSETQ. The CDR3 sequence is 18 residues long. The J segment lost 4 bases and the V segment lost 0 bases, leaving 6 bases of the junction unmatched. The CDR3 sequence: CASSLGGTSGSRYNEQFF. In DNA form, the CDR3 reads TGCGCCAGCAGCTTGGGCGGGACTAGCGGGAGTAGGTACAATGAGCAGTTCTTC. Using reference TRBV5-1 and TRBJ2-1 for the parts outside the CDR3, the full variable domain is KAGVTQTPRYLIKTRGQQVTLSCSPISGHRSVSWYQQTPGQGLQFLFEYFSETQRNKGNFPGRFSGRQFSNSRSEMNVSTLELGDSALYLCASSLGGTSGSRYNEQFFGPGTRLTVL.